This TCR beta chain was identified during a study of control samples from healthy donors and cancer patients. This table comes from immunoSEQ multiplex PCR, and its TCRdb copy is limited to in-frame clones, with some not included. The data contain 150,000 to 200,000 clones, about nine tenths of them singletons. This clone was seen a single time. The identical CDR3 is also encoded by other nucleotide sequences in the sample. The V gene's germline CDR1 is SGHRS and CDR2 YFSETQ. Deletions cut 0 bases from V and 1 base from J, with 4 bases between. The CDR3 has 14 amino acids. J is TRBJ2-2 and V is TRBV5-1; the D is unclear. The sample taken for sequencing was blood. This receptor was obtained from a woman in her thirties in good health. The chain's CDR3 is CASSLAGNTGELFF. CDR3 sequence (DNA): TGCGCCAGCAGCTTGGCCGGGAACACCGGGGAGCTGTTTTTT.